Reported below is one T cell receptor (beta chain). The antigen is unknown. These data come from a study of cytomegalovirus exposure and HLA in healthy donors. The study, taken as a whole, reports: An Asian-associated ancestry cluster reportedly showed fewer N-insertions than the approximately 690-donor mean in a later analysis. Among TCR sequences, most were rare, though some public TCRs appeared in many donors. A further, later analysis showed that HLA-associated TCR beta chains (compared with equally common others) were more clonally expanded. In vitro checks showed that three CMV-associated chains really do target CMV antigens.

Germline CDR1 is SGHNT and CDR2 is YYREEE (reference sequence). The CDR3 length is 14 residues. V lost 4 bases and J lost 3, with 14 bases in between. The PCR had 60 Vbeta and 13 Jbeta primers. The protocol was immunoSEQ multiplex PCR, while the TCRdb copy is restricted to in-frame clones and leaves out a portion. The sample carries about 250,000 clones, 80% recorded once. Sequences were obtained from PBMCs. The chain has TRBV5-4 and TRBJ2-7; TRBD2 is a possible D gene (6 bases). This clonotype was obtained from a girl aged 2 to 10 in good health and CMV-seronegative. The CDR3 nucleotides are TGTGCCAGCAGCCCGTCAGGGAGGATCTACGAGCAGTACTTC. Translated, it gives CASSPSGRIYEQYF.